The 28 T cell receptor beta chains listed next were all sequenced from one sample in a study of vaccination and CD4 T cells after COVID-19. Which antigens these TCRs recognize remains unknown. The Oncomine TCR Beta short-read assay was what sequenced the DNA obtained from cultured CD4+ T cells. TCRdb re-called the PCR reads with MiXCR, one entry per CDR3 protein. There are fewer than 15,000 distinct CDR3 sequences in the sample; roughly 60% occur only once, and around 10% lies in the top ten. Documented treatment: roughly 10-day PBMC culture with coronavirus spike peptide pools or control peptides (ViraFEST assay). Sequencing was carried out using CD4+ T cells from blood, cultured in vitro. The source of these receptors is a human donor who had recovered from COVID-19.

This clonotype occurred a few times. The gene calls are TRBV20-1 and TRBJ2-3, with D perhaps being TRBD1 or TRBD2 (6 bases each). CDR3 size: 11 residues. The germline V and J ends were trimmed by 4 bases and 7 bases, with 9 bases remaining between them. In germline, CDR1 is DFQATT, CDR2 SNEGSKA (reference sequence). The CDR3 region has the DNA TGCAGTGCTATAGGGGGGCATACGCAGTATTTT. It encodes CSAIGGHTQYF.

The chain couples TRBV6-1 to TRBJ1-5, with D possibly TRBD1 on 5 matching bases. V was trimmed by 6 bases and J by 7 bases, leaving 13 bases between them. Germline CDR1 and CDR2: MNHNS and SASEGT. CDR3 length: 13 amino acids. CDR3 bases: TGTGCCAGCAGCCAGGGTTTGGGACAGCCCCAGCATTTT. This codes for CASSQGLGQPQHF.

The J gene is TRBJ1-2, the V gene TRBV28; unclear D gene. Germline V gene lookup returns CDR1 MDHEN and CDR2 SYDVKM. Trimming took off 6 bases at V and 7 bases at J, with 12 bases between the two ends. The CDR3 totals 12 residues. The CDR3 nucleotides are TGTGCCAGCAGCCCCGTAGTGGGTGGCTACACCTTC. Its translation is CASSPVVGGYTF.

This clonotype is medium-sized (0.01 to 0.1%) in the sample. CDR3 protein: CASSLKENTEAFF. The CDR3 nucleotides are TGTGCCAGCTCGCTTAAGGAGAACACTGAAGCTTTCTTT. The rearrangement links TRBV18 to TRBJ1-1; D call uncertain. The ends were cut back, 6 bases at V and 1 base at J, with 9 bases in the middle. Germline values: CDR1 KGHSH, CDR2 LQKENI. The CDR3 runs 13 residues.

This clonotype was detected only a few times. The V gene is TRBV27, the J gene TRBJ2-7, with a tentative D call TRBD1 (5 bases). CDR1 and CDR2 from the germline V gene are MNHEY and SMNVEV (reference sequence). Trimming took off 6 bases at V and 4 bases at J, with 13 bases between the two ends. The CDR3 loop spans 13 amino acids. CDR3 sequence (DNA): TGTGCCAGCAGCCCCCGAAACAGGTACGAGCAGTACTTC. Residues: CASSPRNRYEQYF.

The chain links TRBV4-2 to TRBJ1-2; D uncertain. Germline loops: CDR1 LGHNA, CDR2 YNFKEQ. The CDR3 is 13 amino acids. Trimming pared 4 bases from V and 7 bases from J, leaving 13 bases between. The CDR3 reads CASSPPRSGGYTF. The CDR3 DNA sequence: TGTGCCAGCAGCCCCCCGCGTTCGGGTGGCTACACCTTC.

The V gene is TRBV7-3, the J gene TRBJ2-7; TRBD1 aligns across 9 bases. J was trimmed by 5 bases and V by 6 bases; bases with no gene match: 8. The V gene's germline CDR1 is SGHTA and CDR2 FQGTGA. The CDR3 has 14 residues. CDR3 protein: CASSTGTGNHEQYF. The CDR3 DNA reads TGTGCCAGCAGTACCGGGACAGGGAATCACGAGCAGTACTTC.

The V and J genes are TRBV12-3 or TRBV12-4 and TRBJ1-1; D is perhaps TRBD1 (6 bases). V gave up 1 base and J gave up 4 bases, with 10 bases separating them. CDR3 size: 14 residues. CDR3 protein: CASSLEEGVTEAFF. In DNA form, the CDR3 reads TGTGCCAGCAGTTTAGAGGAGGGGGTCACTGAAGCTTTCTTT.

The V and J genes are TRBV6-1 and TRBJ1-6; 8 bases fit TRBD1. The germline CDR1 and CDR2 sequences are MNHNS and SASEGT. The J segment lost 13 bases and the V segment lost 6 bases, leaving 11 bases of the junction unmatched. CDR3 length: 14 residues. The CDR3 bases are TGTGCCAGCAGCAGACAGGGGAAGTCTGGTCCCCTCCACTTT. Encoded protein: CASSRQGKSGPLHF.

The chain uses TRBV4-2 and TRBJ2-3; 7 nucleotides match TRBD1. Germline assignment: CDR1 LGHNA and CDR2 YNFKEQ. The CDR3 is 16 residues long. After removal of 4 bases from V and 2 bases from J, the junction contained 9 bases not matched to a gene. The CDR3 nucleotides are TGTGCCAGCAGCCTTACCGCCGGGACAGTCACAGATACGCAGTATTTT. Translating gives CASSLTAGTVTDTQYF.

This clonotype was counted between two and nine times. The V call is TRBV7-2, the J call TRBJ2-5, with 9 bases fitting TRBD1. Looked up from germline, CDR1 is SGHTA and CDR2 is FQGNSA. With 5 bases clipped from V and 5 bases from J, the junction kept 15 bases outside the gene matches. The CDR3 consists of 17 residues. The CDR3 nucleotides are TGTGCCAGCAGCGGTTTACAGGGGGCGCCTTTTTTGGAGACCCAGTACTTC. It is translated as CASSGLQGAPFLETQYF. The full variable domain, completed using reference TRBV7-2 and TRBJ2-5, is GAGVSQSPSNKVTEKGKDVELRCDPISGHTALYWYRQSLGQGLEFLIYFQGNSAPDKSGLPSDRFSAERTGGSVSTLTIQRTQQEDSAVYLCASSGLQGAPFLETQYFGPGTRLLVL.

The V gene is TRBV7-3, the J gene TRBJ2-1, with D possibly TRBD1 on 5 matching bases. V was pared by 4 bases and J by 1 base, with 17 bases between. Germline assignment: CDR1 SGHTA and CDR2 FQGTGA. This CDR3 has 17 residues. The CDR3 sequence is CASSSWTSVTSYNEQFF. The CDR3 nucleotides read TGTGCCAGCAGCTCATGGACAAGCGTAACATCCTACAATGAGCAGTTCTTC.

This clonotype was observed a few times. Germline is not matched at one junction end, which may reflect a read error. The chain carries TRBV2 and TRBJ1-2; TRBD1 matches 12 bases. This CDR3 comprises 14 residues. Germline CDR1 and CDR2: SNHLY and FYNNEI. Here the CDR3 reads CASTPGTGGAGALF. In nucleotides, the CDR3 is TGTGCCAGCACCCCCGGGACAGGGGGCGCGGGAGCTCTCTTC.

The J gene is TRBJ1-3, the V gene TRBV7-6, with 7 bases aligning to TRBD1. The CDR3 spans 17 residues. Germline CDR1 SGHVS, CDR2 FNYEAQ. Trimming took 5 bases from V and 0 from J; bases not matched to a gene: 10. The CDR3 coding sequence is TGTGCCAGCAGCCACCGACAGGGACGGAGCTCTGGAAACACCATATATTTT. Translating it yields CASSHRQGRSSGNTIYF.

This clonotype has more than one count but fewer than ten. The gene calls are TRBV30 and TRBJ2-3; TRBD2 matches 15 bases. Germline V lookup: CDR1 GTSNPN, CDR2 SVGIG (reference sequence). This CDR3 is 17 amino acids long. With 1 base clipped from V and 2 bases from J, the junction kept 4 bases outside the gene matches. The CDR3, as DNA: TGTGCCTGGAGTGCTGGGACTAGCGGGGGGTCCACAGATACGCAGTATTTT. Translated: CAWSAGTSGGSTDTQYF.

The J gene is TRBJ2-7, the V gene TRBV7-2, with 10 bases that match TRBD2. Unmatched junction bases numbered 8, after V lost 5 bases and J lost 4 bases. This CDR3 region has 15 residues. The germline V gene has CDR1 SGHTA and CDR2 FQGNSA. The CDR3 protein is CASSVQREGRYEQYF. CDR3 bases: TGTGCCAGCAGCGTCCAGCGGGAGGGCCGGTACGAGCAGTACTTC.

The chain combines TRBV25-1 with TRBJ2-3; D may be TRBD1 (5 bases). Germline CDR1 and CDR2: MGHDK and SYGVNS. The germline V and J ends were trimmed by 6 bases and 7 bases, with 14 bases remaining between them. The CDR3 extends over 13 amino acids. In DNA form, the CDR3 reads TGTGCCAGCAGGCCCCCGGACACCCATACGCAGTATTTT. This encodes CASRPPDTHTQYF. Full variable domain (rest looked up from reference TRBV25-1 and TRBJ2-3): EADIYQTPRYLVIGTGKKITLECSQTMGHDKMYWYQQDPGMELHLIHYSYGVNSTEKGDLSSESTVSRIRTEHFPLTLESARPSHTSQYLCASRPPDTHTQYFGPGTRLTVL.

This rearrangement joins TRBV6-5 to TRBJ1-4, with D possibly being TRBD1 (6 bases). Germline CDR1 MNHEY, CDR2 SVGAGI. The CDR3 consists of 14 residues. V shed 0 bases and J shed 8 bases, with 10 bases lying between them. CDR3 coding DNA: TGTGCCAGCAGTTACTCAGGGGGACGCGAAAAACTGTTTTTT. Translation: CASSYSGGREKLFF.

The genes are TRBV11-3 and TRBJ2-5, with 8 bases that match TRBD1. Looked up from germline, CDR1 is SGHNT and CDR2 is YENEEA. The CDR3 spans 13 residues. Losses at the gene ends were 3 bases for V and 5 bases for J; bases not matched to a gene: 2. The CDR3 is CASSFYRGETQYF. The CDR3 DNA is TGTGCCAGCAGCTTTTACAGGGGGGAGACCCAGTACTTC.

This clonotype was observed once. The chain joins TRBV6-1 to TRBJ1-2; no definite D call. The CDR3 is made up of 15 amino acids. Germline V lookup: CDR1 MNHNS, CDR2 SASEGT. The V end lost 6 bases, the J end lost 0 bases, and 14 bases lay between the germline ends. The CDR3 protein is CASSRTDDTNYGYTF. Written as DNA, the CDR3 is TGTGCCAGCAGCCGGACGGACGACACTAACTATGGCTACACCTTC.

This clonotype was seen more than once but under ten times. The chain recombines TRBV7-8 with TRBJ1-2; the D is unclear. Trimming pared 5 bases from V and 4 bases from J, leaving 8 bases between. This CDR3 is built from 12 residues. Germline-derived CDR1 and CDR2 are SGHVS and FQNEAQ. The CDR3 DNA follows: TGTGCCAGCAGCGAAGGGATCTATGGCTACACCTTC. Its translation: CASSEGIYGYTF.

The rearrangement links TRBV27 to TRBJ1-1; D might be TRBD1 (5 bases). Germline assignment: CDR1 MNHEY and CDR2 SMNVEV (reference sequence). The CDR3 length is 15 residues. Trimming shortened V by 3 bases and J by 3 bases, and 14 bases separated the two germline ends. The CDR3 region is CASSFGTRGDTEAFF. The CDR3 DNA sequence: TGTGCCAGCAGTTTTGGGACTCGGGGGGACACTGAAGCTTTCTTT.

This clonotype occurred a few times. The chain employs TRBV20-1 and TRBJ1-2; no firm D call. This CDR3 contains 13 residues. The V end was cut by 3 bases, the J end by 4 bases, with 12 bases between. Per the germline V gene, CDR1 is DFQATT and CDR2 is SNEGSKA (reference sequence). The CDR3 loop is CSARTGVVYGYTF. CDR3 bases: TGCAGTGCTAGGACCGGAGTGGTCTATGGCTACACCTTC.

The rearrangement links TRBV5-6 to TRBJ1-1; D perhaps matches TRBD1 (5 bases). Trimming left V 4 bases short and J 3 bases short, with 16 bases between. Germline CDR1 and CDR2: SGHDT and YYEEEE. The CDR3 consists of 15 residues. CDR3 protein: CASSLWTYWDTEAFF. The CDR3 region has the DNA TGTGCCAGCAGCCTATGGACATACTGGGACACTGAAGCTTTCTTT.

The chain joins TRBV5-1 to TRBJ2-7, with 7 bases fitting TRBD1. J lost 7 bases, V lost 4 bases, and 5 bases had no gene match. Germline CDR1 is SGHRS and CDR2 is YFSETQ. There are 12 residues in the CDR3. This chain's CDR3 is CASSPGQREQYF. CDR3 coding DNA: TGCGCCAGCAGCCCGGGACAGCGGGAGCAGTACTTC.

The chain recombines TRBV11-3 with TRBJ2-5, with D perhaps matching TRBD1 (5 bases). CDR3 size: 18 residues. Germline loops: CDR1 SGHNT, CDR2 YENEEA. With 0 bases removed from V and 1 base from J, the gap between germline ends came to 18 bases. The CDR3 DNA follows: TGTGCCAGCAGCTTAGATCGAACAGGCGTCGCTTCCCAAGAGACCCAGTACTTC. Encoded protein: CASSLDRTGVASQETQYF. The full variable domain, its missing parts supplied by reference TRBV11-3 and TRBJ2-5, is EAGVVQSPRYKIIEKKQPVAFWCNPISGHNTLYWYLQNLGQGPELLIRYENEEAVDDSQLPKDRFSAERLKGVDSTLKIQPAELGDSAVYLCASSLDRTGVASQETQYFGPGTRLLVL.

The chain couples TRBV6-5 to TRBJ2-2; D is perhaps TRBD2 (6 bases). The V gene lost 1 base and the J gene lost 7 bases, with 7 bases spanning the gap. Germline CDR1 reads MNHEY; CDR2 reads SVGAGI. The CDR3 contains 13 residues. The DNA for the CDR3 is TGTGCCAGCAGTTACTGGAGGGGCGGGGAGCTGTTTTTT. Translation gives CASSYWRGGELFF.

In this sample, this clonotype is medium-sized. The chain couples TRBV12-5 to TRBJ1-5; perhaps TRBD1 as D (5 bases). The V end was cut by 0 bases, the J end by 0 bases, with 15 bases between. The germline V gene encodes CDR1 LGHNT and CDR2 FRNRAP. CDR3 length equals 18 residues. DNA of the CDR3: TGTGCTAGTGGTTTGGTAAGACAGAATAAATTTAGCAATCAGCCCCAGCATTTT. It yields the protein CASGLVRQNKFSNQPQHF.